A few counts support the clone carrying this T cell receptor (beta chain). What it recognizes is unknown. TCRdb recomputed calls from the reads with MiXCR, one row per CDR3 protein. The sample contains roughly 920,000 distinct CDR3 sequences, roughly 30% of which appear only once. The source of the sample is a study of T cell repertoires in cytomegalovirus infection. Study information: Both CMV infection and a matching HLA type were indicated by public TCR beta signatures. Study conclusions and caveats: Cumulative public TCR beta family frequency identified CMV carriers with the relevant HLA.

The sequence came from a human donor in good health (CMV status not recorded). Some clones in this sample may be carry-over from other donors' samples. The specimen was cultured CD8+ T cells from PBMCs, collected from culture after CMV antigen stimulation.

The CDR3 reads CSASWALQETQYF. In DNA, the CDR3 is TGCAGTGCTTCCTGGGCACTCCAAGAGACCCAGTACTTC. This rearrangement joins TRBV20-1 to TRBJ2-5; D is unresolved. CDR1 is DFQATT, CDR2 SNEGSKA, per germline (reference sequence). The V and J ends lost 5 bases and 1 base respectively, with 11 bases between them. The CDR3 extends over 13 amino acids.